These T cell receptor beta chains were read from a single sample in a study of T cell responses to AZD1222 COVID-19 vaccine. TCRdb's copy holds only in-frame clones and misses some; the assay was immunoSEQ multiplex PCR. This sample has roughly 150,000 clones, with 70% to 90% found just once. Material: peripheral blood, obtained on day 0 of AZD1222 vaccination. Receptors originate from an adult in good health. Both conserved end residues are part of each CDR3. A D gene is named only where the DNA matches it firmly. Part of the rows lack a size; the others show once, few, many or a class for expanded clones.

j_call: TRBJ1-2
clone_size: -
v_call: TRBV28
d_call: -
cdr3_aa: CASRPGPLGYTF
cdr3_nt: TGTGCCAGCAGGCCGGGACCCCTGGGCTACACCTTC

j_call: TRBJ1-2
clone_size: -
v_call: TRBV30
d_call: TRBD1
cdr3_aa: CAWNTGQGIYGYTF
cdr3_nt: TGTGCCTGGAATACGGGACAGGGAATCTATGGCTACACCTTC

j_call: TRBJ2-6
clone_size: -
v_call: TRBV18
d_call: -
cdr3_aa: CASSPSNLGANVLTF
cdr3_nt: TGTGCCAGCTCACCAAGCAATTTGGGGGCCAACGTCCTGACTTTC

j_call: TRBJ2-7
clone_size: -
v_call: TRBV6-5
d_call: -
cdr3_aa: CASRRGGLGDEQYF
cdr3_nt: TGTGCCAGCAGACGGGGAGGCCTGGGGGACGAGCAGTACTTC

j_call: TRBJ2-3
clone_size: -
v_call: TRBV4-2
d_call: TRBD1
cdr3_aa: CASSSRTGGSTDTQYF
cdr3_nt: TGTGCCAGCAGCTCGCGGACAGGGGGCAGCACAGATACGCAGTATTTT

j_call: TRBJ1-1
clone_size: -
v_call: TRBV5-1
d_call: -
cdr3_aa: CASSLAGPTEAFF
cdr3_nt: TGCGCCAGCAGCTTGGCAGGGCCCACTGAAGCTTTCTTT

j_call: TRBJ2-1
clone_size: -
v_call: TRBV7-2
d_call: -
cdr3_aa: CASTPTVVYNEQFF
cdr3_nt: TGTGCCAGCACCCCGACAGTTGTCTACAATGAGCAGTTCTTC

j_call: TRBJ1-1
clone_size: -
v_call: TRBV2
d_call: TRBD1
cdr3_aa: CASSPDRGTEAFF
cdr3_nt: TGTGCCAGCAGCCCGGACAGGGGAACTGAAGCTTTCTTT

j_call: TRBJ2-7
clone_size: -
v_call: TRBV6-5
d_call: TRBD2
cdr3_aa: CASTGQIGGAEQYF
cdr3_nt: TGTGCCAGCACTGGACAGATCGGGGGGGCCGAGCAGTACTTC

j_call: TRBJ1-2
clone_size: -
v_call: TRBV19
d_call: -
cdr3_aa: CASKAAGGYTF
cdr3_nt: TGTGCCAGTAAGGCAGCTGGTGGCTACACCTTC

j_call: TRBJ2-2
clone_size: -
v_call: TRBV6-5
d_call: -
cdr3_aa: CASSYGVNTGELFF
cdr3_nt: TGTGCCAGCAGCTACGGGGTAAACACCGGGGAGCTGTTTTTT

j_call: TRBJ2-2
clone_size: -
v_call: TRBV27
d_call: TRBD2
cdr3_aa: CASSLGASGTNTGELFF
cdr3_nt: TGTGCCAGCAGTCTAGGGGCTAGCGGGACGAACACCGGGGAGCTGTTTTTT

j_call: TRBJ2-6
clone_size: -
v_call: TRBV29-1
d_call: TRBD2
cdr3_aa: CSVEEGRGPEPPSGANVLTF
cdr3_nt: TGCAGCGTTGAAGAGGGGAGGGGACCCGAACCTCCCTCTGGGGCCAACGTCCTGACTTTC

j_call: TRBJ1-5
clone_size: -
v_call: TRBV27
d_call: -
cdr3_aa: CASSQSTGQPQHF
cdr3_nt: TGTGCCAGCAGTCAAAGCACCGGACAGCCCCAGCATTTT

j_call: TRBJ2-5
clone_size: -
v_call: TRBV7-9
d_call: TRBD1
cdr3_aa: CASSRGQLETQYF
cdr3_nt: TGTGCCAGCAGCAGGGGACAGTTGGAGACCCAGTACTTC

j_call: TRBJ2-7
clone_size: -
v_call: TRBV28
d_call: -
cdr3_aa: CASRLSYEQYF
cdr3_nt: TGTGCCAGCCGGCTCTCCTACGAGCAGTACTTC

j_call: TRBJ2-3
clone_size: -
v_call: TRBV9
d_call: -
cdr3_aa: CASSGGTRLYTDTQYF
cdr3_nt: TGTGCCAGCAGCGGAGGTACGCGGTTATACACAGATACGCAGTATTTT

j_call: TRBJ1-4
clone_size: -
v_call: TRBV24-1
d_call: -
cdr3_aa: CATAGQNEKLFF
cdr3_nt: TGTGCCACAGCGGGCCAAAATGAAAAACTGTTTTTT

j_call: TRBJ2-7
clone_size: -
v_call: TRBV7-9
d_call: -
cdr3_aa: CASSFTSPGYEQYF
cdr3_nt: TGTGCCAGCAGCTTCACTAGCCCCGGGTACGAGCAGTACTTC

j_call: TRBJ1-3
clone_size: -
v_call: TRBV11-2
d_call: -
cdr3_aa: CASSSLGVIPGNTIYF
cdr3_nt: TGTGCCAGCAGCTCCCTGGGGGTGATTCCTGGAAACACCATATATTTT

j_call: TRBJ1-5
clone_size: few
v_call: TRBV7-2
d_call: -
cdr3_aa: CASSLDGVQPQHF
cdr3_nt: TGTGCCAGCAGCTTAGATGGGGTTCAGCCCCAGCATTTT

j_call: TRBJ1-1
clone_size: -
v_call: TRBV27
d_call: -
cdr3_aa: CASSPSEGGTEAFF
cdr3_nt: TGTGCCAGCAGTCCCAGTGAGGGAGGGACTGAAGCTTTCTTT

j_call: TRBJ2-5
clone_size: -
v_call: TRBV7-9
d_call: -
cdr3_aa: CASSLAGTETQYF
cdr3_nt: TGTGCCAGCAGCTTAGCAGGGACAGAGACCCAGTACTTC

j_call: TRBJ1-5
clone_size: -
v_call: TRBV4-2
d_call: -
cdr3_aa: CASSQEGGPQHF
cdr3_nt: TGTGCCAGCAGCCAAGAAGGGGGGCCCCAGCATTTT

j_call: TRBJ2-1
clone_size: -
v_call: TRBV14
d_call: -
cdr3_aa: CASSHAPYRFGEQFF
cdr3_nt: TGTGCCAGCAGCCACGCCCCCTACAGGTTTGGTGAGCAGTTCTTC

j_call: TRBJ1-5
clone_size: -
v_call: TRBV5-6
d_call: -
cdr3_aa: CASSLGPPASGGNQPQHF
cdr3_nt: TGTGCCAGCAGCTTGGGCCCCCCGGCCTCGGGGGGCAATCAGCCCCAGCATTTT

j_call: TRBJ1-4
clone_size: -
v_call: TRBV6-5
d_call: -
cdr3_aa: CASRVSAREKLFF
cdr3_nt: TGTGCCAGCAGGGTTTCGGCGCGGGAAAAACTGTTTTTT

j_call: TRBJ2-7
clone_size: -
v_call: TRBV5-4
d_call: -
cdr3_aa: CASGVWENYEQYF
cdr3_nt: TGTGCCAGCGGGGTGTGGGAGAACTACGAGCAGTACTTC

j_call: TRBJ1-5
clone_size: -
v_call: TRBV7-2
d_call: -
cdr3_aa: CASSLAGELGQPQHF
cdr3_nt: TGTGCCAGCAGCTTAGCTGGGGAATTGGGTCAGCCCCAGCATTTT

j_call: TRBJ2-7
clone_size: once
v_call: TRBV2
d_call: -
cdr3_aa: CASSGLREQYF
cdr3_nt: TGTGCCAGCAGTGGACTACGGGAGCAGTACTTC

j_call: TRBJ2-7
clone_size: -
v_call: TRBV11-2
d_call: -
cdr3_aa: CASSLGGEVVYEQYF
cdr3_nt: TGTGCCAGCAGCTTAGGGGGGGAAGTTGTCTACGAGCAGTACTTC

j_call: TRBJ1-1
clone_size: -
v_call: TRBV27
d_call: -
cdr3_aa: CASSFTGMNEAFF
cdr3_nt: TGTGCCAGCAGTTTCACAGGGATGAATGAAGCTTTCTTT

j_call: TRBJ2-5
clone_size: -
v_call: TRBV2
d_call: -
cdr3_aa: CASSERRWETQYF
cdr3_nt: TGTGCCAGCAGTGAAAGGAGGTGGGAGACCCAGTACTTC

j_call: TRBJ2-7
clone_size: -
v_call: TRBV5-4
d_call: TRBD1
cdr3_aa: CASSFPGDRDEQYF
cdr3_nt: TGTGCCAGCAGCTTCCCCGGGGACAGGGACGAGCAGTACTTC

j_call: TRBJ1-3
clone_size: -
v_call: TRBV18
d_call: -
cdr3_aa: CASTLGVTGNTIYF
cdr3_nt: TGTGCCAGCACACTGGGGGTGACTGGAAACACCATATATTTT

j_call: TRBJ2-1
clone_size: -
v_call: TRBV19
d_call: -
cdr3_aa: CASSLILAPMGNEQFF
cdr3_nt: TGTGCCAGTAGTTTAATCCTAGCGCCCATGGGGAATGAGCAGTTCTTC

j_call: TRBJ1-3
clone_size: -
v_call: TRBV6-5
d_call: TRBD1
cdr3_aa: CASRRQGRGNTIYF
cdr3_nt: TGTGCCAGCAGACGACAGGGGAGGGGAAACACCATATATTTT